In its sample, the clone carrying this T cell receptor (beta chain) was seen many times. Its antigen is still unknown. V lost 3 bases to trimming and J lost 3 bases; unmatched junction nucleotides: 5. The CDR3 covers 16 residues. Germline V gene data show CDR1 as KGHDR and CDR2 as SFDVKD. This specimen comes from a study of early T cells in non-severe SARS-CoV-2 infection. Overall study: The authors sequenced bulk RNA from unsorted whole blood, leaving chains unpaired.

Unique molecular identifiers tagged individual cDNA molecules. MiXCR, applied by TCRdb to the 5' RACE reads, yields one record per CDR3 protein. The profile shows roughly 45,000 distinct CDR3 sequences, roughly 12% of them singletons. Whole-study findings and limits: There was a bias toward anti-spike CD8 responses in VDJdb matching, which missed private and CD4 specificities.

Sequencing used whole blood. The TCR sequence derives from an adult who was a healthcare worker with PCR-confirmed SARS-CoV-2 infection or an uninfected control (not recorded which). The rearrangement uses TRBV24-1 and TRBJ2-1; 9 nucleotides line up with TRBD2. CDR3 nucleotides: TGTGCCACCAGTGATCCAGCGGGGGGACTCTACAATGAGCAGTTCTTC. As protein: CATSDPAGGLYNEQFF.